These 9 T cell receptor beta chains originate from one sample sequenced in a study of T cells in Graves' hyperthyroidism and ophthalmopathy. Authors of the study amplified TCR beta CDR3 regions from RNA transcripts. When the TCR CDR3 underwent first-round RT-PCR, the HTBI primer set was used. TCRdb re-called the multiplex PCR reads with MiXCR, one entry per CDR3 protein. Of 500,000 to 650,000 distinct CDR3 sequences in the sample, 20% were seen once. Sequencing was carried out using blood. Receptors were obtained from a man aged 40-49 years with Graves' ophthalmopathy.

Comments on this clonotype: Compared with germline, one end of the junction differs, possibly owing to a read error. This chain uses TRBV6-2 or TRBV6-3 with TRBJ1-2, with no clear D. Per germline, CDR1 MNHEY and CDR2 SVGEGT. The CDR3 contains 12 residues. CDR3 nucleotides: TGTGCCGGCAGCGAGACGCGCTATGGCTACACCTTC. Translated: CAGSETRYGYTF.

The rearrangement uses TRBV20-1 and TRBJ2-3; 11 bases line up with TRBD2. Germline V gives CDR1 DFQATT, CDR2 SNEGSKA (reference sequence). V was pared by 4 bases and J by 2 bases, with 5 bases of the junction left unmatched. This CDR3 has 15 amino acids. The CDR3 DNA reads as TGCAGTGCTATTAGCGGGGGGGGGGTCACAGATACGCAGTATTTT. It yields the protein CSAISGGGVTDTQYF.

This clonotype was seen repeatedly, ten times or more. The CDR3 is CASSYSSGWNQPQHF. DNA for the CDR3: TGTGCCAGCAGTTACTCTTCAGGGTGGAATCAGCCCCAGCATTTT. The rearrangement links TRBV6-2 or TRBV6-3 to TRBJ1-5; D possibly corresponds to TRBD1 (5 bases). Between the trimmed V and J ends, which lost 0 bases and 4 bases, there was a span of 10 bases. The CDR3 extends over 15 amino acids. From germline, CDR1 is MNHEY and CDR2 SVGEGT.

As concerns this clonotype: A read error may account for a junction end that differs from germline. The chain is built from TRBV30 and TRBJ1-5; D is possibly TRBD1 (5 bases). The germline V gene encodes CDR1 GTSNPN and CDR2 SVGIG (reference sequence). This CDR3 is built from 15 residues. The CDR3 DNA sequence: TGTGCCTGGACCGAAATGGGGCAGAGCACTCAGCCCCAGCATTTT. Residues: CAWTEMGQSTQPQHF.

The chain combines TRBV20-1 with TRBJ2-2, with 7 nucleotides matching TRBD1. Germline V CDR1 and CDR2: DFQATT, SNEGSKA (reference sequence). The V gene end was trimmed by 3 bases and the J gene end by 6 bases; junction bases not matched to a gene: 4. The CDR3 spans 13 residues. The CDR3 protein is CSARRQGAGELFF. The CDR3 region has the DNA TGCAGTGCTAGGCGTCAGGGGGCCGGGGAGCTGTTTTTT.

This clonotype was seen a few times. The chain links TRBV3-1 to TRBJ1-5; D not resolved. Germline values: CDR1 LGHDT, CDR2 YNNKEL (reference sequence). The CDR3 extends over 16 amino acids. V lost 0 bases, J lost 3 bases, and 12 bases lay in between. In DNA form, the CDR3 reads TGTGCCAGCAGCCAAGAATCAGTTAGTAACAATCAGCCCCAGCATTTT. Its translation: CASSQESVSNNQPQHF.

This clonotype has only one observation. The chain has TRBV7-6 and TRBJ2-7; 9 bases match TRBD2. The CDR3 loop spans 14 amino acids. Germline values: CDR1 SGHVS, CDR2 FNYEAQ. V was clipped by 0 bases and J by 6 bases; unmatched bases: 3. The CDR3 DNA reads TGTGCCAGCAGCTTAGCGGCGGGAGGGCTCGAGCAGTACTTC. Amino acid sequence: CASSLAAGGLEQYF.

In its sample, this clonotype was seen many times. The CDR3 spells CASTPWGLKNTDTQYF. Written as DNA, the CDR3 is TGTGCCAGCACCCCCTGGGGGTTGAAGAACACAGATACGCAGTATTTT. V is TRBV12-3 or TRBV12-4 and J is TRBJ2-3, with D perhaps assigned TRBD1 or TRBD2 (5 bases each). The CDR3 totals 16 residues. Trimming pared 7 bases from V and 2 bases from J, leaving 19 bases between.

This clonotype was observed at least ten times. The chain links TRBV6-1 to TRBJ2-1; D might be TRBD2 (5 bases). This CDR3 region has 13 residues. The germline V and J ends were trimmed by 0 bases and 9 bases, with 9 bases remaining between them. The germline gives CDR1 MNHNS, CDR2 SASEGT. The CDR3, as DNA: TGTGCCAGCAGTGAAGCGGGAGTAACTGAGCAGTTCTTC. It translates to CASSEAGVTEQFF.